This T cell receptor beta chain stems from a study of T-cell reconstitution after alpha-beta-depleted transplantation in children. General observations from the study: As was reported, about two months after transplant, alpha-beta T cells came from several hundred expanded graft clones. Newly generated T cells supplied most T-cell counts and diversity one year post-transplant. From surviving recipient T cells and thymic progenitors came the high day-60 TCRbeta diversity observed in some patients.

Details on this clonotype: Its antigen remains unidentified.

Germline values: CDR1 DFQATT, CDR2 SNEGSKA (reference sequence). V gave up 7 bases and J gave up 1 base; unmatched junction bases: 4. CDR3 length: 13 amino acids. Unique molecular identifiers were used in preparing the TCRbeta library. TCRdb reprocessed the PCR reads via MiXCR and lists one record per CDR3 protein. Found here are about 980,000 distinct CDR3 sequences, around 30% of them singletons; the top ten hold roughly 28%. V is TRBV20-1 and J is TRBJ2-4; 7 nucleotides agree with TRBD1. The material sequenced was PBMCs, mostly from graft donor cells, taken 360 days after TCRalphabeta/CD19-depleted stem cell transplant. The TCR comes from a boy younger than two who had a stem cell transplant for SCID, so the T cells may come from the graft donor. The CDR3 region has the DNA TGCAGTGTACCGGGACAGGCCAAAAACATTCAGTACTTC. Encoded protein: CSVPGQAKNIQYF.